Listed below are T cell receptor beta chains from one sample, sequenced in a study of Graves' ophthalmopathy and Graves' hyperthyroidism. TCRdb used MiXCR to reprocess the multiplex PCR reads, holding one entry per CDR3 protein. The sample holds some 1.1 million distinct CDR3 sequences, about 40% seen once. Sequenced sample: peripheral blood or thyroid tissue (not recorded which). These receptors all stem from an adult man with Graves' hyperthyroidism. CDR3s include the opening cysteine and the closing phenylalanine or tryptophan. D genes are given only for firm matches. Rows may omit the clone size; those that give it use once, few, many or a size class.

J gene: TRBJ1-1
clone size: many
CDR3 length: 13
D gene: -
V gene: TRBV7-9
CDR3 DNA: TGTGCCAGCAGCGGATCCTCGGAGACTGAAGCTTTCTTT
CDR3 protein: CASSGSSETEAFF

J gene: TRBJ1-5
clone size: -
CDR3 length: 12
D gene: -
V gene: TRBV7-8
CDR3 DNA: TGTGCCAGCAGCCGCTACGGACAGCCACAGCATTTT
CDR3 protein: CASSRYGQPQHF

J gene: TRBJ1-6
clone size: -
CDR3 length: 15
D gene: -
V gene: TRBV20-1
CDR3 DNA: TGCAGTGCCCTCTTGGGGGCGGGAGTACATTCACCCCTCCACTTT
CDR3 protein: CSALLGAGVHSPLHF

J gene: TRBJ2-2
clone size: many
CDR3 length: 15
D gene: -
V gene: TRBV7-8
CDR3 DNA: TGTGCCAGCAGCTCCCTCACCGGAGGTAACGGGGAGCTGTTTTTT
CDR3 protein: CASSSLTGGNGELFF

J gene: TRBJ2-5
clone size: many
CDR3 length: 16
D gene: -
V gene: TRBV7-9
CDR3 DNA: TGTGCCAGCAGCTTAGCGGGACCGCGGTACCAAGAGACCCAGTACTTC
CDR3 protein: CASSLAGPRYQETQYF

J gene: TRBJ2-7
clone size: -
CDR3 length: 17
D gene: TRBD2
V gene: TRBV10-3
CDR3 DNA: TGTGCCAGCAGTTACGGGGGACTAGACCTTCTCTCCTACGAGCAGTACTTC
CDR3 protein: CASSYGGLDLLSYEQYF

J gene: TRBJ2-5
clone size: -
CDR3 length: 13
D gene: TRBD1
V gene: TRBV29-1
CDR3 DNA: TGCAGCGTGCGGGACAGGGGGCGGAAGACCCAGTACTTC
CDR3 protein: CSVRDRGRKTQYF

J gene: TRBJ2-2
clone size: few
CDR3 length: 14
D gene: -
V gene: TRBV11-3
CDR3 DNA: TGTGCCAGCAGCACGGGACCTAACACCGGGGAGCTGTTTTTT
CDR3 protein: CASSTGPNTGELFF

J gene: TRBJ2-5
clone size: -
CDR3 length: 17
D gene: -
V gene: TRBV7-6
CDR3 DNA: TGTGCCAGCAGCTCCTCGCAGGGAAACGAGGGTAGAGAGACCCAGTACTTC
CDR3 protein: CASSSSQGNEGRETQYF

J gene: TRBJ2-5
clone size: few
CDR3 length: 14
D gene: -
V gene: TRBV28
CDR3 DNA: TGTGCCAGCAGTTCCCCCAAGGGCCAAGAGACCCAGTACTTC
CDR3 protein: CASSSPKGQETQYF

J gene: TRBJ2-7
clone size: -
CDR3 length: 13
D gene: -
V gene: TRBV19
CDR3 DNA: TGTGCCAGTAGTTCGCGAGGTGACTACGAGCAGCACTTC
CDR3 protein: CASSSRGDYEQHF

J gene: TRBJ1-2
clone size: many
CDR3 length: 14
D gene: -
V gene: TRBV4-3
CDR3 DNA: TGCGCCAGCAGCCAAGCAGGGAGTCCTTATGGCTACACCTTC
CDR3 protein: CASSQAGSPYGYTF

J gene: TRBJ1-2
clone size: -
CDR3 length: 12
D gene: -
V gene: TRBV15
CDR3 DNA: TGTGCCACCAGCAGAGGGAAGGATGGCTACACCTTC
CDR3 protein: CATSRGKDGYTF

J gene: TRBJ2-5
clone size: many
CDR3 length: 13
D gene: TRBD2
V gene: TRBV20-1
CDR3 DNA: TGCAGTGCTACCCGACTAGCGTCCGAGACCCAGTACTTC
CDR3 protein: CSATRLASETQYF